The sequence of this T cell receptor (beta chain) was determined in a study of response to subunit inactivated influenza vaccine. In its sample, this clonotype was seen a few times. Its antigen is unidentified. The CDR3 runs to 11 residues. Germline V gene sequence: CDR1 MNHEY, CDR2 SVGEGT. Deletions cut 5 bases from V and 9 bases from J, with 8 bases between. General study results and limits: Every seasonal influenza vaccination brings in few new T cells, the authors suggested.

MiXCR, applied by TCRdb to the RT-PCR reads, yields one record per CDR3 protein. The sample records around 750,000 distinct CDR3 sequences, around 20% being singletons. The sequence came from a man in his fifties or sixties who received an inactivated influenza vaccine. The chain couples TRBV6-2 or TRBV6-3 to TRBJ2-1; possible D gene TRBD2, 5 bases. The specimen was PBMCs from blood, collected roughly 5 days after vaccination. This CDR3 reads CASSSSVEQFF. Here the CDR3 DNA reads TGTGCCAGCAGTAGTAGCGTTGAGCAGTTCTTC.